A selection of T cell receptor beta chains follows, all from one sample in a study of cytomegalovirus exposure and HLA in healthy donors. Only in-frame clones appear in the TCRdb table, and some are missing; sequencing was by immunoSEQ multiplex PCR. The sample consists of fewer than 200,000 clones, around 80% of them appearing once. Sequencing used PBMCs. The receptors shown here come from a woman in her thirties or forties in good health and CMV-seronegative. Each CDR3 is given with its conserved first and last residue. D genes are given only for firm matches. The size field is filled for only some rows; it gives once, few, many or a size class.

D,J,size,V,DNA,CDR3
TRBD1,TRBJ1-2,.,TRBV10-1,TGCGCCAGCATAACAGGGCGGGCGGAGGGGGCCGGCTACACCTTC,CASITGRAEGAGYTF
.,TRBJ1-2,.,TRBV7-2,TGTGCCAGCAGCTCGACACCGTATGGCTACACCTTC,CASSSTPYGYTF
.,TRBJ1-2,once,TRBV10-3,TGTGCCATCAGTGAGTCGAGTCGGGTTGGCTACACCTTC,CAISESSRVGYTF
.,TRBJ1-2,.,TRBV5-1,TGCGCCAGCAGCACATCCCAAATCAGCTATGGCTACACCTTC,CASSTSQISYGYTF
.,TRBJ1-5,.,TRBV10-1,TGCGCCAGCAGTGCCCGGACGGGGAATCAGCCCCAGCATTTT,CASSARTGNQPQHF
.,TRBJ2-1,once,TRBV30,TGTGCCTGGACTCCGGGACTCTATTACAATGAGCAGTTCTTC,CAWTPGLYYNEQFF
TRBD1,TRBJ2-3,once,TRBV5-1,TGCGCCAGCAGCTCCGGACAGGGGGCAGATACGCAGTATTTT,CASSSGQGADTQYF
.,TRBJ1-1,.,TRBV15,TGTGCCACCAGCAGAGAGGTTGGATTAGGAGGCACTGAAGCTTTCTTT,CATSREVGLGGTEAFF
TRBD2,TRBJ2-3,.,TRBV29-1,TGCAGCGTTGATAGCGGGTCCACAGATACGCAGTATTTT,CSVDSGSTDTQYF
.,TRBJ2-7,.,TRBV9,TGTGCCAGCAGCGCCAGCGACAGAACCCATTACGAGCAGTACTTC,CASSASDRTHYEQYF
TRBD1,TRBJ1-6,.,TRBV5-4,TGTGCCAGCAGCCTATTGGGACAGACCTTGAATTCACCCCTCCACTTT,CASSLLGQTLNSPLHF
.,TRBJ2-3,few,TRBV5-5,TGTGCCAGCAGCTTGGAGCCTCCGAATACGCAGTATTTT,CASSLEPPNTQYF
.,TRBJ2-5,.,TRBV5-1,TGCGCCAGCAGCTTGGCGGGGATGAGGATACTGGAAGAGACCCAGTACTTC,CASSLAGMRILEETQYF
TRBD2,TRBJ2-1,few,TRBV30,TGTGCCTGGAGTGTCTGGATGACGGGAGGGCCAGGTGAGCAGTTCTTC,CAWSVWMTGGPGEQFF
.,TRBJ1-3,.,TRBV9,TGTGCCAGCAGCGTTAGCCCCGGCGGATCTGGAAACACCATATATTTT,CASSVSPGGSGNTIYF
TRBD1,TRBJ1-2,.,TRBV5-1,TGCGCCAGCACCCAGGGACAGATCTATGGCTACACCTTC,CASTQGQIYGYTF
.,TRBJ2-1,.,TRBV2,TGTGCCAGCAGTGAAGCCGGGAGAAATGAGCAGTTCTTC,CASSEAGRNEQFF
.,TRBJ2-3,.,TRBV14,TGTGCCAGCAGCCTAACCGCCGGGGTTGGAGATACGCAGTATTTT,CASSLTAGVGDTQYF
.,TRBJ2-3,.,TRBV9,TGTGCCAGCAGCCGGGACTCTAGCACAGATACGCAGTATTTT,CASSRDSSTDTQYF
.,TRBJ2-6,.,TRBV2,TGTGCCAGCACCAGCTCTGGGGCCAACGTCCTGACTTTC,CASTSSGANVLTF
.,TRBJ2-7,.,TRBV5-1,TGCGCCAGCAGCTTGGGTGGCGGGAAATCCTACGAGCAGTACTTC,CASSLGGGKSYEQYF
.,TRBJ1-5,.,TRBV7-6,TGTGCCAGCAGCAAAAGGCAGGTCACCCCGGGGGGCAATCAGCCCCAGCATTTT,CASSKRQVTPGGNQPQHF
TRBD1,TRBJ1-6,.,TRBV19,TGTGCCACACAAGGAGGACAGGGCGGCGGGTCACCCCTCCACTTT,CATQGGQGGGSPLHF
.,TRBJ1-2,.,TRBV11-3,TGTGCCAGCAGCTTAGCTGGAGTTGGCTACCCCTTC,CASSLAGVGYPF
.,TRBJ2-5,.,TRBV2,TGTGCCAGCAGTTCCTTCGAGACCCAGTACTTC,CASSSFETQYF
.,TRBJ1-1,.,TRBV6-5,TGTGCCAGCAGTACCATCGACAGTCTTGAAGCTTTCTTT,CASSTIDSLEAFF
TRBD1,TRBJ2-7,.,TRBV7-2,TGTGCCAGCAGCTTAGTCGGGGGGGGGACAGGGGGCTACGAGCAGTACTTC,CASSLVGGGTGGYEQYF
TRBD1,TRBJ1-3,once,TRBV10-3,TGTGCCATCATGGTCTGGGGACAGGGAAGAAACACCATATATTTT,CAIMVWGQGRNTIYF
TRBD1,TRBJ2-3,.,TRBV30,TGTGCCTGGACCGCAGACAGGGGGAGCACAGATACGCAGTATTTT,CAWTADRGSTDTQYF
.,TRBJ2-3,.,TRBV4-2,TGTGCCAGTAGCCAAGATAGTGGTACTGGGGTTGGCGGGGTCACAGATACGCAGTATTTT,CASSQDSGTGVGGVTDTQYF
TRBD2,TRBJ2-3,once,TRBV4-3,TGCGCCAGCAGCCAACCCGGGACTAGCGAAGTCACGCAGTATTTT,CASSQPGTSEVTQYF